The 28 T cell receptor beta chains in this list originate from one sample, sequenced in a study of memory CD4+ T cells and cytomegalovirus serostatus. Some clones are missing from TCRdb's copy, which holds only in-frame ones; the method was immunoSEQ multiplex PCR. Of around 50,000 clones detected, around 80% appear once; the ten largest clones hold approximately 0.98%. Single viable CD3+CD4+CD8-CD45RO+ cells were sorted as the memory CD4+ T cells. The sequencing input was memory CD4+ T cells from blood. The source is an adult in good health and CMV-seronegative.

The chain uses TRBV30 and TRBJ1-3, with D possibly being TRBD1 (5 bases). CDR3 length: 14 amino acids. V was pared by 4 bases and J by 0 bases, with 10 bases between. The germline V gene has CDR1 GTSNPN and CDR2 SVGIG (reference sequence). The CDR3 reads CAWTGGGSGNTIYF. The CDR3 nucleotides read TGTGCCTGGACCGGTGGGGGCTCTGGAAACACCATATATTTT.

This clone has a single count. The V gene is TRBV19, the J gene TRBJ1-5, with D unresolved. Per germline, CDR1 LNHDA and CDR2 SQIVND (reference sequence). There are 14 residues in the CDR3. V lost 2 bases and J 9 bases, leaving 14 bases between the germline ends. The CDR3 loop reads CASSIPDLRRPQHF. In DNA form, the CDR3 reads TGTGCCAGTAGTATACCCGACCTACGTAGGCCCCAGCATTTT. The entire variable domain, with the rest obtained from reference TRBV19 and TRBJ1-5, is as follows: DGGITQSPKYLFRKEGQNVTLSCEQNLNHDAMYWYRQDPGQGLRLIYYSQIVNDFQKGDIAEGYSVSREKKESFPLTVTSAQKNPTAFYLCASSIPDLRRPQHFGDGTRLSIL.

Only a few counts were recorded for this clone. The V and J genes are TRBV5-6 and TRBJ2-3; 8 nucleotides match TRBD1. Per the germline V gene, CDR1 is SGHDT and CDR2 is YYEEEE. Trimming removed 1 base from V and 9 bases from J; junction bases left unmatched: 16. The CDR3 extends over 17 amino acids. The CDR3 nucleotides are TGTGCCAGCAGCTTGTCGGGGAGGAGGATACGACAGGGGACGCAGTATTTT. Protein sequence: CASSLSGRRIRQGTQYF.

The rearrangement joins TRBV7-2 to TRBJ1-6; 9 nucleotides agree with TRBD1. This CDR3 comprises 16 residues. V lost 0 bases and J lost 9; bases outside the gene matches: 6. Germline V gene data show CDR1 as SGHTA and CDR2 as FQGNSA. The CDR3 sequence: CASSLAGPGQGSPLHF. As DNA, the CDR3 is TGTGCCAGCAGCTTAGCGGGCCCGGGACAGGGTTCACCCCTCCACTTT.

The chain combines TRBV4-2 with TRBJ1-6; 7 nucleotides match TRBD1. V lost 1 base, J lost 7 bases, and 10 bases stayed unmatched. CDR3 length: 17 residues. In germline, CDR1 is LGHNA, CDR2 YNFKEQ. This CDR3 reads CASSQGGGTVLNSPLHF. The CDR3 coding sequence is TGTGCCAGCAGCCAAGGAGGGGGGACAGTTCTAAATTCACCCCTCCACTTT.

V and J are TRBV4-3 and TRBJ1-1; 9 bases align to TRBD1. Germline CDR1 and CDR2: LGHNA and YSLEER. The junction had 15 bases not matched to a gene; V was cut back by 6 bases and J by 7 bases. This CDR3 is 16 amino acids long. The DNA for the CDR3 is TGCGCCAGCAGACTACATGGGACAGGGCTTAGGGGTGAAGCTTTCTTT. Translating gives CASRLHGTGLRGEAFF.

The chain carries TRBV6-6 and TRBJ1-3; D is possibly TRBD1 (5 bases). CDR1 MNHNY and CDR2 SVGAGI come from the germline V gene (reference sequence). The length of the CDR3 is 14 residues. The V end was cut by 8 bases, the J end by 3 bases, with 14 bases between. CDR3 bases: TGTGCCAGCTGGGGCAGGGAGTTTGGAAACACCATATATTTT. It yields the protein CASWGREFGNTIYF.

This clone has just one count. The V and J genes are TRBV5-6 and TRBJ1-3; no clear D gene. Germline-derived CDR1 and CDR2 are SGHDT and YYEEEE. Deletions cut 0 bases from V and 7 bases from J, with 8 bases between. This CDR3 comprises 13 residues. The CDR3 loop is CASSLGQLNTIYF. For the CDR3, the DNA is TGTGCCAGCAGCTTGGGGCAGCTCAACACCATATATTTT.

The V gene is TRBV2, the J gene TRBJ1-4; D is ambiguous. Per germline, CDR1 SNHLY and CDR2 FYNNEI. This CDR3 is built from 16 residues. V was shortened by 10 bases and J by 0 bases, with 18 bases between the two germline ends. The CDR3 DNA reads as TGTGCCACTCAGCCGGGAGCGTTCTCAACTAATGAAAAACTGTTTTTT. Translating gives CATQPGAFSTNEKLFF.

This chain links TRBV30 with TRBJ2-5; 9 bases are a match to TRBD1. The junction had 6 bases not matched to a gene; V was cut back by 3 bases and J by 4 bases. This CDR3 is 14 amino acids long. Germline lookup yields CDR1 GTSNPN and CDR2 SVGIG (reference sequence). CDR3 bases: TGTGCCTGGAGGGGGACAGGGATGGGAGAGACCCAGTACTTC. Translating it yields CAWRGTGMGETQYF.

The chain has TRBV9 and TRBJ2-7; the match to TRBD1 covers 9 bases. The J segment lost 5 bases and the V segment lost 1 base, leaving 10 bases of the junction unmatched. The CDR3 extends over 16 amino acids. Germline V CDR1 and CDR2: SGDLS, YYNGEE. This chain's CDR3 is CASSVTTGTGSHEQYF. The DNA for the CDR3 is TGTGCCAGCAGCGTAACGACCGGGACAGGGTCCCACGAGCAGTACTTC.

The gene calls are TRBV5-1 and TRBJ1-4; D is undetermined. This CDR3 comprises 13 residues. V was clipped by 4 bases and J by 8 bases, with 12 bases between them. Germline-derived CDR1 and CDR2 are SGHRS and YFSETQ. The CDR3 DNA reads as TGCGCCAGCAGCCATCGGACGGGGGAAAAACTGTTTTTT. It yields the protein CASSHRTGEKLFF.

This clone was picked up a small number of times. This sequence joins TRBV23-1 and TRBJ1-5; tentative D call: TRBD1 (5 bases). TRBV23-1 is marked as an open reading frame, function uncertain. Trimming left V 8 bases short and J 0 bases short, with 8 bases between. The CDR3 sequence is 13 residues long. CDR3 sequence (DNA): TGCGCCAGCGGGAGGGGTAGCAATCAGCCCCAGCATTTT. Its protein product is CASGRGSNQPQHF.

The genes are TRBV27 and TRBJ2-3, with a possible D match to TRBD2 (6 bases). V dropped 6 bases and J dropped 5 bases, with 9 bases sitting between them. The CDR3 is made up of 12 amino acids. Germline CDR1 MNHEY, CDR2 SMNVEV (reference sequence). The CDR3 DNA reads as TGTGCCAGCAGCCTCGGGGGAGATACGCAGTATTTT. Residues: CASSLGGDTQYF.

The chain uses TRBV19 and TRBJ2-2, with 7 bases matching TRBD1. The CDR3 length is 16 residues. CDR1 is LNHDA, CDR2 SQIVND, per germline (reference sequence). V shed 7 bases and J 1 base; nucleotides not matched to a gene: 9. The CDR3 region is CASTLRQGENTGELFF. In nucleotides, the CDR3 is TGTGCCAGTACCCTTCGACAGGGAGAGAACACCGGGGAGCTGTTTTTT.

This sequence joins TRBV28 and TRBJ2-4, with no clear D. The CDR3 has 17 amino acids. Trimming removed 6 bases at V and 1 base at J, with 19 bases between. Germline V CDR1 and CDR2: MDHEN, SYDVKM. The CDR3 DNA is TGTGCCAGCAGCTGGGTGAGAAGGGTGGGGGCCAAAAACATTCAGTACTTC. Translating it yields CASSWVRRVGAKNIQYF.

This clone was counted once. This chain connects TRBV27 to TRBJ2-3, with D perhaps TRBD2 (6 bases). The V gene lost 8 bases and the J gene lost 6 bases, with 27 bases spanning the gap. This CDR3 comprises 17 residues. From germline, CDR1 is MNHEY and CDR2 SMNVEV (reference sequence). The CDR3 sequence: CASRPLGRGGITDTQYF. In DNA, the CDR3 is TGTGCCAGCCGCCCTCTGGGGAGAGGAGGGATCACGGATACGCAGTATTTT.

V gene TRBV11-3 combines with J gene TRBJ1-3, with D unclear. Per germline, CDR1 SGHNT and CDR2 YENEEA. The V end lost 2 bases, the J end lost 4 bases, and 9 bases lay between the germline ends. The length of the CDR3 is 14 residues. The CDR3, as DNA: TGTGCCAGCAGCTTAACATCCGCGGGAAACACCATATATTTT. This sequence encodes CASSLTSAGNTIYF. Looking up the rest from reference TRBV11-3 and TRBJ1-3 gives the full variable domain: EAGVVQSPRYKIIEKKQPVAFWCNPISGHNTLYWYLQNLGQGPELLIRYENEEAVDDSQLPKDRFSAERLKGVDSTLKIQPAELGDSAVYLCASSLTSAGNTIYFGEGSWLTVV.

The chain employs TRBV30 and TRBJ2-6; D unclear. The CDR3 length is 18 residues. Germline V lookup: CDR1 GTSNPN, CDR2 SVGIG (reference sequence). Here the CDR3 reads CASTPIEGGSSGANVLTF. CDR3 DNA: TGTGCGTCCACCCCCATAGAAGGCGGAAGCTCTGGGGCCAACGTCCTGACTTTC.

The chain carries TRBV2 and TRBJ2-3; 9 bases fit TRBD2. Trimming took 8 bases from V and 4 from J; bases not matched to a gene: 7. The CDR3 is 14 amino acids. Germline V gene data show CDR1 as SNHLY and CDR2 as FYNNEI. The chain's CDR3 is CASRKWTSADTQYF. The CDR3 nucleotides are TGTGCCAGCCGAAAGTGGACTAGCGCAGATACGCAGTATTTT. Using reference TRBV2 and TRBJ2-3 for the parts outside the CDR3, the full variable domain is EPEVTQTPSHQVTQMGQEVILRCVPISNHLYFYWYRQILGQKVEFLVSFYNNEISEKSEIFDDQFSVERPDGSNFTLKIRSTKLEDSAMYFCASRKWTSADTQYFGPGTRLTVL.

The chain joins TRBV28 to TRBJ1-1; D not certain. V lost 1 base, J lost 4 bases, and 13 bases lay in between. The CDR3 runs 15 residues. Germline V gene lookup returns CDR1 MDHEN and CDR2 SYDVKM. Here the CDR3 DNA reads TGTGCCAGCAGTTTATATTCGGGCGGATCCACTGAAGCTTTCTTT. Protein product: CASSLYSGGSTEAFF.

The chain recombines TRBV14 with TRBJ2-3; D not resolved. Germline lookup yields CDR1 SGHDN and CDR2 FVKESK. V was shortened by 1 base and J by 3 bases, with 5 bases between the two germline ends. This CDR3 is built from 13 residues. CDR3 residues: CASSQGLTDTQYF. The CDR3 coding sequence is TGTGCCAGCAGCCAAGGGCTGACAGATACGCAGTATTTT.

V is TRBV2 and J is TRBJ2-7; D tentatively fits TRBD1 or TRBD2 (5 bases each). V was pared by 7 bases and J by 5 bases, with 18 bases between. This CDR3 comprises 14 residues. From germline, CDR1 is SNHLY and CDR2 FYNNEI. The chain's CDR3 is CASIFPQGADEQYF. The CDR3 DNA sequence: TGTGCCAGCATTTTCCCCCAGGGAGCGGACGAGCAGTACTTC. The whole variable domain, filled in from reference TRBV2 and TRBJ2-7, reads EPEVTQTPSHQVTQMGQEVILRCVPISNHLYFYWYRQILGQKVEFLVSFYNNEISEKSEIFDDQFSVERPDGSNFTLKIRSTKLEDSAMYFCASIFPQGADEQYFGPGTRLTVT.

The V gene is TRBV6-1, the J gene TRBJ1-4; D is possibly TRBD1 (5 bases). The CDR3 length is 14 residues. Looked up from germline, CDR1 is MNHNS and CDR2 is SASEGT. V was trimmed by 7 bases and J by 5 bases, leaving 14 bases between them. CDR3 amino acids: CASNQGGINEKLFF. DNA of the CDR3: TGTGCCAGCAACCAGGGAGGGATAAATGAAAAACTGTTTTTT.

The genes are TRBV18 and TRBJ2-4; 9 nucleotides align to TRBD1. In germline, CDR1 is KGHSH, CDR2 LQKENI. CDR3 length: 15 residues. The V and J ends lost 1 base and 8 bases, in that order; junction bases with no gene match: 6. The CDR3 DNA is TGTGCCAGCTCACCACGGGACAGGGAACGACACATTCAGTACTTC. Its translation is CASSPRDRERHIQYF.

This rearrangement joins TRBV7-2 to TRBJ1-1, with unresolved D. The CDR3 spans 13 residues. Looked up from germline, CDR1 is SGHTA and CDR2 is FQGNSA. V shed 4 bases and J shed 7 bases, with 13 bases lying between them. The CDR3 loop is CASSYPPWDEAFF. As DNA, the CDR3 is TGTGCCAGCAGCTACCCGCCCTGGGATGAAGCTTTCTTT.

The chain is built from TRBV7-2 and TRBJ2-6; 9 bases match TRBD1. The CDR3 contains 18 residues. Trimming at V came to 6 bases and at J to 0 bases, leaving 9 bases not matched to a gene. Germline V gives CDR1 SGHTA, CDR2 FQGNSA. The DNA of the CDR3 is TGTGCCAGCAGTTCCTGGACAGGGGCTAGCTCTGGGGCCAACGTCCTGACTTTC. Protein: CASSSWTGASSGANVLTF.

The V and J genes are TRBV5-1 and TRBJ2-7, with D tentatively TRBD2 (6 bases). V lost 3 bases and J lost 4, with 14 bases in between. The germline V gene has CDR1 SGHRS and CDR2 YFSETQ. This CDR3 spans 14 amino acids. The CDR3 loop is CASSSTGTSYEQYF. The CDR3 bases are TGCGCCAGCAGCTCCACCGGGACTTCGTACGAGCAGTACTTC.